This is a list of T cell receptor beta chains from one sample in a study of vaccination effects on CD4 cells after COVID-19. What these receptors recognize is not known. Profiled with immunoSEQ multiplex PCR; TCRdb holds only in-frame clones, not every one. The table records approximately 26,000 clones, 75% to 80% of them present only once. The source material was CD4+ T cells from PBMCs cultured with HCoV-NL63 spike peptides, sampled before COVID-19 vaccination. The receptors originated from a human donor who had a prior SARS-CoV-2 infection. Each CDR3 is given with its conserved first and last residue. Each record gives: D gene, V gene, J gene, clone size, CDR3 protein, CDR3 DNA. A D gene is named only where the DNA matches it firmly. A clone size is listed for some rows: how often the clone was seen (once, few, many), or a class if it is expanded.

d_call: -; v_call: TRBV30; j_call: TRBJ1-3; clone_size: -; cdr3_aa: CAWSLGIGNTIYF; cdr3_nt: TGTGCCTGGAGTCTAGGGATAGGAAACACCATATATTTT
d_call: -; v_call: TRBV2; j_call: TRBJ1-1; clone_size: -; cdr3_aa: CASSGLSWGQGNTEAFF; cdr3_nt: TGTGCCAGCAGTGGCCTTAGTTGGGGGCAGGGGAACACTGAAGCTTTCTTT
d_call: TRBD1; v_call: TRBV27; j_call: TRBJ1-1; clone_size: -; cdr3_aa: CASSLSGQGVTEAFF; cdr3_nt: TGTGCCAGCAGTCTGTCGGGACAGGGGGTCACTGAAGCTTTCTTT
d_call: -; v_call: TRBV11-2; j_call: TRBJ1-6; clone_size: -; cdr3_aa: CASSLEANSPLHF; cdr3_nt: TGTGCCAGCAGCTTAGAGGCGAATTCACCCCTCCACTTT
d_call: -; v_call: TRBV9; j_call: TRBJ1-2; clone_size: -; cdr3_aa: CASSASTGRVVPGYTF; cdr3_nt: TGTGCCAGCAGCGCCTCAACAGGACGTGTTGTTCCGGGCTACACCTTC
d_call: -; v_call: TRBV7-3; j_call: TRBJ2-1; clone_size: -; cdr3_aa: CASSHNRDGRINEQFF; cdr3_nt: TGTGCCAGCAGCCATAACCGGGACGGAAGAATCAATGAGCAGTTCTTC
d_call: TRBD2; v_call: TRBV4-2; j_call: TRBJ2-1; clone_size: once; cdr3_aa: CASSQDTSGRRYQFF; cdr3_nt: TGTGCCAGCAGCCAAGATACTAGCGGGAGGAGATACCAGTTCTTC
d_call: TRBD2; v_call: TRBV7-2; j_call: TRBJ2-2; clone_size: few; cdr3_aa: CASKIGLAGAGELFF; cdr3_nt: TGTGCCAGCAAAATCGGACTAGCGGGAGCCGGGGAGCTGTTTTTT
d_call: -; v_call: TRBV5-4; j_call: TRBJ2-1; clone_size: -; cdr3_aa: CASGGTPIYNEQFF; cdr3_nt: TGTGCCAGCGGGGGGACTCCTATTTACAATGAGCAGTTCTTC
d_call: -; v_call: TRBV25-1; j_call: TRBJ2-3; clone_size: -; cdr3_aa: CASSGSGGGDTQYF; cdr3_nt: TGTGCCAGCAGTGGGAGCGGAGGGGGAGATACGCAGTATTTT
d_call: -; v_call: TRBV5-1; j_call: TRBJ1-4; clone_size: few; cdr3_aa: CASSAGTFGEKLFF; cdr3_nt: TGCGCCAGCAGCGCCGGGACATTCGGTGAAAAACTGTTTTTT
d_call: -; v_call: TRBV6-4; j_call: TRBJ1-3; clone_size: once; cdr3_aa: CASSGEDYRRNTIYF; cdr3_nt: TGTGCCAGCAGTGGGGAAGACTATCGTCGAAACACCATATATTTT
d_call: -; v_call: TRBV24-1; j_call: TRBJ2-6; clone_size: -; cdr3_aa: CATSDWGRTSGANVLTF; cdr3_nt: TGTGCCACCAGTGACTGGGGACGTACCTCTGGGGCCAACGTCCTGACTTTC
d_call: TRBD2; v_call: TRBV7-2; j_call: TRBJ2-1; clone_size: few; cdr3_aa: CASSLGGGRRYNEQFF; cdr3_nt: TGTGCCAGCAGCTTAGGTGGCGGGAGGAGGTACAATGAGCAGTTCTTC
d_call: TRBD2; v_call: TRBV9; j_call: TRBJ2-2; clone_size: -; cdr3_aa: CASSLLPWGGGASGELFF; cdr3_nt: TGTGCCAGCAGCCTCCTACCATGGGGCGGGGGGGCTTCCGGGGAGCTGTTTTTT
d_call: -; v_call: TRBV15; j_call: TRBJ2-1; clone_size: -; cdr3_aa: CATSRDPGAGNEQFF; cdr3_nt: TGTGCCACCAGCAGAGATCCCGGAGCAGGGAATGAGCAGTTCTTC
d_call: TRBD1; v_call: TRBV18; j_call: TRBJ2-7; clone_size: -; cdr3_aa: CASRPSTGAIIEQYF; cdr3_nt: TGTGCCAGCCGGCCCTCGACAGGGGCTATAATAGAGCAGTACTTC
d_call: -; v_call: TRBV11-3; j_call: TRBJ2-1; clone_size: -; cdr3_aa: CASRGRLGEQFF; cdr3_nt: TGTGCCAGCAGGGGTCGGTTGGGTGAGCAGTTCTTC
d_call: -; v_call: TRBV7-3; j_call: TRBJ2-3; clone_size: -; cdr3_aa: CASSPGGDTQYF; cdr3_nt: TGTGCCAGCAGCCCGGGCGGGGATACGCAGTATTTT
d_call: TRBD2; v_call: TRBV5-6; j_call: TRBJ2-7; clone_size: -; cdr3_aa: CASSFTSGLRGYEQYF; cdr3_nt: TGTGCCAGCAGCTTCACTAGCGGGTTAAGGGGCTACGAGCAGTACTTC
d_call: TRBD1; v_call: TRBV9; j_call: TRBJ1-4; clone_size: -; cdr3_aa: CASSAGGRGREKLFF; cdr3_nt: TGTGCCAGCAGCGCCGGCGGCAGGGGGCGTGAAAAACTGTTTTTT
d_call: TRBD1; v_call: TRBV7-2; j_call: TRBJ2-5; clone_size: medium-sized; cdr3_aa: CASSSDRAGGETQYF; cdr3_nt: TGTGCCAGCAGCTCGGACAGGGCTGGCGGTGAGACCCAGTACTTC
d_call: -; v_call: TRBV5-1; j_call: TRBJ2-3; clone_size: -; cdr3_aa: CASSRGSTDTQYF; cdr3_nt: TGCGCCAGCAGCCGGGGGAGCACAGATACGCAGTATTTT
d_call: -; v_call: TRBV2; j_call: TRBJ2-2; clone_size: -; cdr3_aa: CASRAYRQSNTGELFF; cdr3_nt: TGTGCCAGCAGGGCCTATCGACAGTCGAACACCGGGGAGCTGTTTTTT
d_call: -; v_call: TRBV2; j_call: TRBJ2-6; clone_size: few; cdr3_aa: CASSRTGDLGANVLTF; cdr3_nt: TGTGCCAGCAGCCGAACGGGGGATTTGGGGGCCAACGTCCTGACTTTC
d_call: TRBD2; v_call: TRBV5-6; j_call: TRBJ2-5; clone_size: -; cdr3_aa: CASSAGLAVYQETQYF; cdr3_nt: TGTGCCAGCAGCGCAGGACTAGCGGTGTACCAAGAGACCCAGTACTTC
d_call: -; v_call: TRBV7-9; j_call: TRBJ1-4; clone_size: -; cdr3_aa: CASSSRAGAANEKLFF; cdr3_nt: TGTGCCAGCAGCTCGAGGGCGGGGGCTGCTAATGAAAAACTGTTTTTT
d_call: TRBD1; v_call: TRBV6-5; j_call: TRBJ2-7; clone_size: once; cdr3_aa: CASSYSDRGFEQYF; cdr3_nt: TGTGCCAGCAGTTACAGTGACAGGGGTTTTGAGCAGTACTTC